This is a list of T cell receptor beta chains from one sample in a study of T cells in Graves' hyperthyroidism and ophthalmopathy. TCRdb used MiXCR to reprocess the multiplex PCR reads, holding one entry per CDR3 protein. The sample consists of hundreds of thousands of distinct CDR3 sequences, around 21% of them appearing once. The sequencing input was blood. The receptors were sampled from a man aged 25 to 40 with Graves' ophthalmopathy. CDR3s include the opening cysteine and the closing phenylalanine or tryptophan. Fields, in order: J gene, clone size, D gene, V gene, CDR3 DNA, CDR3 protein. The D gene is left open where the match is weak. A clone size is listed for some rows: how often the clone was seen (once, few, many), or a class if it is expanded.

j_gene: TRBJ2-1
abundance: -
d_gene: -
v_gene: TRBV4-1
CDR3nt: TGCGCCAGCAGCCCTGCCTTCGATGAGCAGTTCTTC
CDR3aa: CASSPAFDEQFF

j_gene: TRBJ2-7
abundance: -
d_gene: TRBD1
v_gene: TRBV28
CDR3nt: TGTGCCAGCGGGCCTCGACAGGGCGGTAAAAACGAGCAGTACTTC
CDR3aa: CASGPRQGGKNEQYF

j_gene: TRBJ1-5
abundance: -
d_gene: -
v_gene: TRBV30
CDR3nt: TGTGCCTGGAGTGAGCAGGGGCGTCAGCCCCAGCATTTT
CDR3aa: CAWSEQGRQPQHF

j_gene: TRBJ1-1
abundance: once
d_gene: -
v_gene: TRBV6-1
CDR3nt: TGTGCCAGCAGGATCGACATGGAGGCTTTCTTT
CDR3aa: CASRIDMEAFF

j_gene: TRBJ2-7
abundance: -
d_gene: TRBD1
v_gene: TRBV13
CDR3nt: TGTGCCAGCAGCTTGCGGGACAGGGGACCCGAGCAGTACTTC
CDR3aa: CASSLRDRGPEQYF

j_gene: TRBJ2-3
abundance: few
d_gene: TRBD2
v_gene: TRBV5-4
CDR3nt: TGTGCCAGCAGCTTGCGGCTAGCGGGGTCCGGCACAGATACGCAGTATTTT
CDR3aa: CASSLRLAGSGTDTQYF

j_gene: TRBJ2-1
abundance: few
d_gene: -
v_gene: TRBV12-3/TRBV12-4
CDR3nt: TGTGCCAGCAGTTTTTTGGCTCCTAACAATGAGCAGTTCTTC
CDR3aa: CASSFLAPNNEQFF

j_gene: TRBJ2-1
abundance: -
d_gene: -
v_gene: TRBV6-2/TRBV6-3
CDR3nt: TGTGCCAGCAGTTACCGCTTCGAGACTCGCTCCTACAATGAGCAGTTCTTC
CDR3aa: CASSYRFETRSYNEQFF

j_gene: TRBJ1-2
abundance: few
d_gene: -
v_gene: TRBV27
CDR3nt: TGTGCCAGCAGCCCCGGGTGGGGGGGCAATTATGAAAACTATGGCTACACCTTC
CDR3aa: CASSPGWGGNYENYGYTF

j_gene: TRBJ2-2
abundance: -
d_gene: TRBD2
v_gene: TRBV5-1
CDR3nt: TGTGCCAGCAGCGCCCTCAGCGGGAGTACCTACGCAGAGGGCACCGGGGAGCTGTTTTTT
CDR3aa: CASSALSGSTYAEGTGELFF

j_gene: TRBJ1-1
abundance: -
d_gene: -
v_gene: TRBV15
CDR3nt: TGTGCCACCAGCAGGGGATTCACACTGAACACTGAAGCTTTCTTT
CDR3aa: CATSRGFTLNTEAFF

j_gene: TRBJ2-7
abundance: -
d_gene: -
v_gene: TRBV3-1
CDR3nt: TGTGCCAGCAGCCGAGGGACAACGGGGGCCTACGAGCAGTACTTC
CDR3aa: CASSRGTTGAYEQYF

j_gene: TRBJ2-2
abundance: -
d_gene: TRBD1
v_gene: TRBV6-1
CDR3nt: TGTGCCAGCAGGTCCGGGACAGGGGCCGCGAACACCGGGGAGCTGTCTTTT
CDR3aa: CASRSGTGAANTGELSF

j_gene: TRBJ1-5
abundance: few
d_gene: TRBD1
v_gene: TRBV20-1
CDR3nt: TGCAGTGCTAGAGCCAGGGGGGACCTTAGCAATCAGCCCCAGCATTTT
CDR3aa: CSARARGDLSNQPQHF

j_gene: TRBJ1-1
abundance: few
d_gene: -
v_gene: TRBV6-1
CDR3nt: TGTGCCAGCAGCCTTCCTCACCCGAACACTGAAGCTTTCTTT
CDR3aa: CASSLPHPNTEAFF

j_gene: TRBJ2-3
abundance: many
d_gene: -
v_gene: TRBV6-1
CDR3nt: TGTGCCAGCGGCAGACATCAGGACGATACGCAGTATTTT
CDR3aa: CASGRHQDDTQYF

j_gene: TRBJ2-2
abundance: -
d_gene: -
v_gene: TRBV28
CDR3nt: TGTGCCAGCAGTTCTTTAAACACCGGGGAGCTGTTTTTT
CDR3aa: CASSSLNTGELFF

j_gene: TRBJ1-1
abundance: many
d_gene: -
v_gene: TRBV28
CDR3nt: TGTGCCAGCATCCATCGAGGTACACCCAACACTGAAGCTTTCTTT
CDR3aa: CASIHRGTPNTEAFF

j_gene: TRBJ2-5
abundance: -
d_gene: -
v_gene: TRBV3-1
CDR3nt: TGTGCCAGCAGCTTAGACTTCCGAGAGACCCAGTACTTC
CDR3aa: CASSLDFRETQYF

j_gene: TRBJ2-7
abundance: -
d_gene: -
v_gene: TRBV6-1
CDR3nt: TGTGCCAGCACCCCAGGAGTGCGGGCCTACGAGCAGTACTTC
CDR3aa: CASTPGVRAYEQYF

j_gene: TRBJ2-1
abundance: few
d_gene: TRBD2
v_gene: TRBV10-3
CDR3nt: TGTGCCATCAGCCGCGGGGGGTCCTCCTACAATGAGCAGTTCTTC
CDR3aa: CAISRGGSSYNEQFF

j_gene: TRBJ2-2
abundance: -
d_gene: -
v_gene: TRBV20-1
CDR3nt: TGCAGTGCTAAGGCGGGGAACACCGGGGAGCTGTTTTTT
CDR3aa: CSAKAGNTGELFF

j_gene: TRBJ1-4
abundance: -
d_gene: -
v_gene: TRBV4-1
CDR3nt: TGCGCCAGCAGCCCGAGGGTTGTGGGAATTGGGGAAAAACTGTTTTTT
CDR3aa: CASSPRVVGIGEKLFF

j_gene: TRBJ2-3
abundance: few
d_gene: -
v_gene: TRBV11-2
CDR3nt: TGTGCCAGCAGCTCCATCCGTGGGGGGCGGGAGAGGTCAGATACGCAGTATTTT
CDR3aa: CASSSIRGGRERSDTQYF